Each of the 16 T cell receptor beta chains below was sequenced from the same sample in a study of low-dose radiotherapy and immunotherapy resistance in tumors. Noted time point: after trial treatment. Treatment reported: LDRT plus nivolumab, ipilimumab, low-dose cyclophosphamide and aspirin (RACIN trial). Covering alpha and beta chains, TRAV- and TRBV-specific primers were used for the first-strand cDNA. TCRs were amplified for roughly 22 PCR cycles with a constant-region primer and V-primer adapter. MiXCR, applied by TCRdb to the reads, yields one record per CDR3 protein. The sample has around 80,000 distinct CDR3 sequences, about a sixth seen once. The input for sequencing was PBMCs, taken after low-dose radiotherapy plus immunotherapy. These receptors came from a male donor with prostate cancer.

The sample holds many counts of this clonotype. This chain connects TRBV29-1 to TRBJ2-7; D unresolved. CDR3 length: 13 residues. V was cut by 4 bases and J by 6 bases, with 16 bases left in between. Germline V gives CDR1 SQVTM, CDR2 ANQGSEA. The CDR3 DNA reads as TGCAGCGTTGCAAGCCAGATCCAACGCGAGCAGTACTTC. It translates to CSVASQIQREQYF.

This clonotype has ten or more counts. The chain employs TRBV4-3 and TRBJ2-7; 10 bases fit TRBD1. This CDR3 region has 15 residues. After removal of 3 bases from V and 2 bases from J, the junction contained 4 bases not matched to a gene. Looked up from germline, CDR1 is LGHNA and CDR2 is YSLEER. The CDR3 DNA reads TGCGCCAGCAGCCAGGGACAGGGGCTAACCTACGAGCAGTACTTC. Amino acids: CASSQGQGLTYEQYF.

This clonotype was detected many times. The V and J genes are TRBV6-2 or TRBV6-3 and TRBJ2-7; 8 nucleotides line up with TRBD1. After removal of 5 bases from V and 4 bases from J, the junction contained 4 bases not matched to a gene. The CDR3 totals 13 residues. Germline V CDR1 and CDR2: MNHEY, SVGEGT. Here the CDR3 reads CASSVTGGYEQYF. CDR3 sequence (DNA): TGTGCCAGCAGTGTAACAGGGGGATACGAGCAGTACTTC.

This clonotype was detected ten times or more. This CDR3 is CASSWNSYNEQFF. CDR3 coding DNA: TGTGCCAGCAGTTGGAACTCCTACAATGAGCAGTTCTTC. The chain recombines TRBV7-2 with TRBJ2-1; no definite D call. V lost 6 bases and J 0 bases, leaving 6 bases between the germline ends. The CDR3 covers 13 residues. CDR1 and CDR2 (germline): SGHTA, FQGNSA.

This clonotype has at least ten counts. The CDR3 loop is CASRSGSGGEQFF. CDR3 sequence (DNA): TGTGCCAGCAGGAGCGGGAGCGGAGGTGAGCAGTTCTTC. This chain uses TRBV28 with TRBJ2-1; 8 bases line up with TRBD2. V dropped 6 bases and J dropped 9; count of bases not matched to a gene: 7. CDR1 is MDHEN and CDR2 is SYDVKM in the germline V gene. The CDR3 is 13 residues long.

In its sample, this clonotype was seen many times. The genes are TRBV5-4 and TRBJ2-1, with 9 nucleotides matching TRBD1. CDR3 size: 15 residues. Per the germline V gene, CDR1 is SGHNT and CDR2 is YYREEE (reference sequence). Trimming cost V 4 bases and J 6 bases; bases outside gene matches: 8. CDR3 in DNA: TGTGCCAGCAGCACACCCGGGACAGGGTTCAATGAGCAGTTCTTC. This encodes CASSTPGTGFNEQFF.

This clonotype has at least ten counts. DNA of the CDR3: TGTGCCTGGGGGCGCCCTGGCGGGACTCGAGAGACCCAGTACTTC. Amino acids: CAWGRPGGTRETQYF. This chain connects TRBV30 to TRBJ2-5, with D perhaps TRBD2 (6 bases). V lost 5 bases, J lost 4 bases, and 20 bases lay in between. CDR1 GTSNPN and CDR2 SVGIG come from the germline V gene (reference sequence). This CDR3 is 15 amino acids long.

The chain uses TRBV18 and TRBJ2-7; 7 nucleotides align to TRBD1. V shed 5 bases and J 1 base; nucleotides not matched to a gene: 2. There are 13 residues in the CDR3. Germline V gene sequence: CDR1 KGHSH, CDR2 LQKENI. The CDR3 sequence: CASSTGDSYEQYF. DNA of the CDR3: TGTGCCAGCTCAACAGGGGATTCCTACGAGCAGTACTTC.

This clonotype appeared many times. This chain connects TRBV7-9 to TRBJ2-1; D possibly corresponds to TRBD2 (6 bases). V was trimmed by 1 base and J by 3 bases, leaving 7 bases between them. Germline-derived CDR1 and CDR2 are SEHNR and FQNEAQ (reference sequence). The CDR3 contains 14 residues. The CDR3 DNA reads TGTGCCAGCAGCTTAGGCGGGAACTACAATGAGCAGTTCTTC. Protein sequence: CASSLGGNYNEQFF.

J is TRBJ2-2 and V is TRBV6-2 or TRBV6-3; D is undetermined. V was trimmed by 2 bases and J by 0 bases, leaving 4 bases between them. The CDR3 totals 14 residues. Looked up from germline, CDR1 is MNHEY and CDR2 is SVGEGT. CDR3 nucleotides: TGTGCCAGCAGTTACAGGGCGAACACCGGGGAGCTGTTTTTT. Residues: CASSYRANTGELFF.

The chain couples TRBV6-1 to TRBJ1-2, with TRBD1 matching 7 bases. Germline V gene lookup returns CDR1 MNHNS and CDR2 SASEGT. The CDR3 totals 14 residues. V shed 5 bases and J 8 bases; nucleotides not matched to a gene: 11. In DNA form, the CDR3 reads TGTGCCAGCAGTTCCGAAAGACAGGGTTTAGGCTACACCTTC. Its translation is CASSSERQGLGYTF.

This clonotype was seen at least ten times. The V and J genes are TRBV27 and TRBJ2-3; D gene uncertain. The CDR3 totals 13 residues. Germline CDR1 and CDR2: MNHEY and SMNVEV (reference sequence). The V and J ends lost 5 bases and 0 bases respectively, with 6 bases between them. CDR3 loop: CASSIPSTDTQYF. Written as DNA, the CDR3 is TGTGCCAGCAGTATCCCTAGCACAGATACGCAGTATTTT.

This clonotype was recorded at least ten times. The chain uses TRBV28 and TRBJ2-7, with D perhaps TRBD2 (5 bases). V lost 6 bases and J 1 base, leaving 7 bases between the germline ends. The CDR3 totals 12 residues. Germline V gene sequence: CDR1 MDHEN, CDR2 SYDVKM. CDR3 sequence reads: CASRRTSYEQYF. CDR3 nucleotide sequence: TGTGCCAGCAGAAGGACTTCCTACGAGCAGTACTTC.

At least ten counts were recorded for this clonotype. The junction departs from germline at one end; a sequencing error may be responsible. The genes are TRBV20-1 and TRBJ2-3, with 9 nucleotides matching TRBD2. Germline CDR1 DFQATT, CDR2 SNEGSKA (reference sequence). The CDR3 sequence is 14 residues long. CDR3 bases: TGCAGTGCCGGGCGACTAGCGGCAACAGAAACGCAGTATTTT. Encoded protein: CSAGRLAATETQYF.

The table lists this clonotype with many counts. CDR3 sequence reads: CAWSGTGAGELFF. CDR3 DNA sequence: TGTGCCTGGAGTGGGACAGGGGCCGGGGAGCTGTTTTTT. The J gene is TRBJ2-2, the V gene TRBV30, with 9 positions matching TRBD1. The CDR3 has 13 residues. Per germline, CDR1 GTSNPN and CDR2 SVGIG (reference sequence). V was clipped by 1 base and J by 6 bases; unmatched bases: 0.

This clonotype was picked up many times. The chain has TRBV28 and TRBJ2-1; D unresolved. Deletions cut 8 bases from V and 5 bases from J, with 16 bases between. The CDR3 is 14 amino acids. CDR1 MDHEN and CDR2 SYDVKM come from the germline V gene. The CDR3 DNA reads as TGTGCCAGCGCCCCCTATATCCGGGACAATGAGCAGTTCTTC. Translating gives CASAPYIRDNEQFF.